The entry below gives a single TCR beta chain sequence along with its context. The antigen is unknown. This sample is drawn from a study of identical twins. Via MiXCR, TCRdb re-called the 5' RACE reads, giving one row per CDR3 protein. The profile covers nearly 900,000 distinct CDR3 sequences, with around 12% appearing a single time and around 1.5% taken by the ten largest. Germline values: CDR1 ENHRY, CDR2 SYGVKD. The V and J ends lost 8 bases and 7 bases, in that order; junction bases with no gene match: 7. This CDR3 is built from 14 residues. General study results and limits: There were fewer insertions in abundant cord blood beta clonotypes, but memory repertoires showed no such pattern.

Separately, the same data were catalogued under a study of yellow fever vaccine responses in identical twins.

The sequence came from a young woman in good health. V usage is TRBV10-3 and J usage is TRBJ1-6; 8 bases fit TRBD1. Sequencing was done on a sample of PBMCs. Here the CDR3 reads CAIGSGTGNSPLHF. Here the CDR3 DNA reads TGTGCCATCGGTTCCGGGACAGGCAATTCACCCCTCCACTTT.